A selection of T cell receptor beta chains follows, all from one sample in a study of blood T cell repertoires in COVID-19. TCRdb keeps only in-frame clones here, not all; method: immunoSEQ multiplex PCR. This table holds 70,000 or so clones, over 80% found once. Input material: peripheral blood. These receptors were collected from a man aged 50 or older with active COVID-19. The CDR3 runs from the conserved cysteine through the conserved F or W. Each record gives: V gene, CDR3 length, clone size, D gene, J gene, CDR3 protein, CDR3 DNA. D genes are given only for firm matches. Clone size is shown for a subset of rows, as once, few, many or a class of expanded clone.

TRBV28	15	.	.	TRBJ2-3	CASTRSWEAGDTQYF	TGTGCCAGCACCAGGTCTTGGGAGGCCGGAGATACGCAGTATTTT
TRBV5-1	15	.	TRBD2	TRBJ2-1	CASSNTSGSYNEQFF	TGCGCCAGCAGCAATACTAGCGGCAGTTACAATGAGCAGTTCTTC
TRBV21-1	13	.	.	TRBJ1-2	CASSPFFREGYTF	TGTGCCAGCAGCCCATTCTTCAGGGAAGGCTACACCTTC
TRBV5-1	19	.	TRBD1	TRBJ2-7	CASSPGDRVRGLKTYEQYF	TGCGCCAGCAGCCCCGGGGACAGGGTAAGGGGCTTGAAAACCTACGAGCAGTACTTC
TRBV6-4	14	.	.	TRBJ2-3	CASSYSEGDDTQYF	TGTGCCAGCAGCTATTCAGAAGGGGATGATACGCAGTATTTT
TRBV25-1	13	.	TRBD1	TRBJ2-1	CASSRDRENEQFF	TGTGCCAGCAGTCGGGACAGGGAAAATGAGCAGTTCTTC
TRBV28	14	.	TRBD1	TRBJ1-6	CASSPRQGASPLHF	TGTGCCAGCAGTCCCCGACAGGGGGCTTCACCCCTCCACTTT
TRBV6-2/TRBV6-3	17	once	TRBD2	TRBJ2-1	CASSYSRLAGGYNEQFF	TGTGCCAGCAGTTACTCCCGACTAGCGGGAGGGTACAATGAGCAGTTCTTC
TRBV11-3	13	.	.	TRBJ1-6	CASSSNSNSPLHF	TGTGCCAGCAGCTCCAACAGTAATTCACCCCTCCACTTT
TRBV6-2/TRBV6-3	16	.	TRBD2	TRBJ2-1	CASSSPRLAAQNEQFF	TGTGCCAGCAGTTCCCCCAGACTAGCGGCCCAGAATGAGCAGTTCTTC
TRBV6-5	13	.	.	TRBJ1-2	CATGPRRNYGYTF	TGTGCCACCGGACCACGGAGGAACTATGGCTACACCTTC
TRBV7-2	14	.	TRBD1	TRBJ2-5	CASRRTGGVETQYF	TGTGCCAGCAGGCGGACAGGGGGTGTGGAGACCCAGTACTTC
TRBV19	15	.	.	TRBJ2-1	CASRVSGEHYNEQFF	TGTGCCAGTAGGGTCTCGGGGGAACACTACAATGAGCAGTTCTTC